This T cell receptor (beta chain) is from a study of T cells and copy number aberrations in small-cell lung cancer. The CDR3 extends over 14 amino acids. V lost 0 bases to trimming and J lost 4 bases; unmatched junction nucleotides: 3. Germline lookup yields CDR1 SGDLS and CDR2 YYNGEE. Assay: immunoSEQ multiplex PCR; the TCRdb copy retains only in-frame clones and omits some. The table includes approximately 3,100 clones, approximately 90% detected once. This clone showed up just once. The material sequenced was normal tissue next to the tumor. This chain joins TRBV9 and TRBJ1-2, with TRBD1 matching over 7 bases. The TCR sequence derives from a man over 45 with small cell lung cancer. CDR3 DNA sequence: TGTGCCAGCAGCGTAGGGCAGGGGGTCTATGGCTACACCTTC. As protein: CASSVGQGVYGYTF.